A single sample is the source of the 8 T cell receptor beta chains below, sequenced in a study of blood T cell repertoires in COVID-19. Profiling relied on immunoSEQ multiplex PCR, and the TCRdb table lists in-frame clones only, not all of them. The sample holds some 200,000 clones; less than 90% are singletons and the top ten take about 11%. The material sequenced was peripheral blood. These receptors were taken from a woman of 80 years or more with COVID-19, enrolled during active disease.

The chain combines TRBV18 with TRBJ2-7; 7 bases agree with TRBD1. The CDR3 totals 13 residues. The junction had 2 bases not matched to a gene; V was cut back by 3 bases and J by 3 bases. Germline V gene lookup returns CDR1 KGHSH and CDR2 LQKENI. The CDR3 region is CASSPGQIYEQYF. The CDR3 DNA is TGTGCCAGCTCACCGGGACAGATCTACGAGCAGTACTTC. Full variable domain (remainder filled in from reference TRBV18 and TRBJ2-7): NAGVMQNPRHLVRRRGQEARLRCSPMKGHSHVYWYRQLPEEGLKFMVYLQKENIIDESGMPKERFSAEFPKEGPSILRIQQVVRGDSAAYFCASSPGQIYEQYFGPGTRLTVT.

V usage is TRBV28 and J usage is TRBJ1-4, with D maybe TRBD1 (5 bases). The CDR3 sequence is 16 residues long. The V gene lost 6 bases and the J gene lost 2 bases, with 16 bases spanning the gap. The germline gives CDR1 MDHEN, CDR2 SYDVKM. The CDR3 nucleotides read TGTGCCAGCAGCTCCCGAGGGAGGGGCACTAATGAAAAACTGTTTTTT. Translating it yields CASSSRGRGTNEKLFF.

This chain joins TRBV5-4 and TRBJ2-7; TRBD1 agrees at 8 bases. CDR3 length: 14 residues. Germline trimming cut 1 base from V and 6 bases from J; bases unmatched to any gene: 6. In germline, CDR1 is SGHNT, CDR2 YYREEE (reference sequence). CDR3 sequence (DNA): TGTGCCAGCAGCTTGAACAGGGGGACGGGCGAGCAGTACTTC. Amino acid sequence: CASSLNRGTGEQYF.

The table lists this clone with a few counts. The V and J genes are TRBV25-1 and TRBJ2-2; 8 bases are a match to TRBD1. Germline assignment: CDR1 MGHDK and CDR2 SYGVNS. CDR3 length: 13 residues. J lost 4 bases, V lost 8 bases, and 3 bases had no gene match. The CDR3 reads CASQGQVTGELFF. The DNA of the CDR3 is TGTGCCAGCCAGGGACAGGTCACCGGGGAGCTGTTTTTT.

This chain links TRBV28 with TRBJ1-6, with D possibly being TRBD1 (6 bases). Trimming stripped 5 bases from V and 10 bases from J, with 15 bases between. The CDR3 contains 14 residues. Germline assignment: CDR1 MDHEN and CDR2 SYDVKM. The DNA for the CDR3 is TGTGCCAGCAGTCCCACAGGGTTAGGGTCACCCCTCCACTTT. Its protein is CASSPTGLGSPLHF. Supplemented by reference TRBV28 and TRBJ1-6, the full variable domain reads DVKVTQSSRYLVKRTGEKVFLECVQDMDHENMFWYRQDPGLGLRLIYFSYDVKMKEKGDIPEGYSVSREKKERFSLILESASTNQTSMYLCASSPTGLGSPLHFGNGTRLTVT.

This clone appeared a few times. In DNA form, the CDR3 reads TGCAGTGCTAGTCGACAGGGAGATCGATGGTCTAATTCACCCCTCCACTTT. This gives the protein CSASRQGDRWSNSPLHF. This chain joins TRBV20-1 and TRBJ1-6; 7 positions agree with TRBD1. Germline trimming cut 3 bases from V and 6 bases from J; bases unmatched to any gene: 14. Germline CDR1 DFQATT, CDR2 SNEGSKA (reference sequence). The CDR3 length is 17 residues.

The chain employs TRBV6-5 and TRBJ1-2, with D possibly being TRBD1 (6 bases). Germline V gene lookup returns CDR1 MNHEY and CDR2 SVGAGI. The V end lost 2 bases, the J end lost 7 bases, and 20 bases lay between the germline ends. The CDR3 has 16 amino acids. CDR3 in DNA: TGTGCCAGCAGTTACGCCGGCGGGGGGCGAGGAAGTGGCTACACCTTC. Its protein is CASSYAGGGRGSGYTF.

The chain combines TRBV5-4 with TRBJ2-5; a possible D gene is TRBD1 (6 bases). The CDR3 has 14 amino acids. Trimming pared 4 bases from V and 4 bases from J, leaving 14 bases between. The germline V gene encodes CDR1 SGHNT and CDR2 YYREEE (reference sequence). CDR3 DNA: TGTGCCAGCAGCGCAGGACAGCCACGAGAGACCCAGTACTTC. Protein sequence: CASSAGQPRETQYF.